This T cell receptor beta chain stems from a study of T-cell memory formation after mild COVID-19. TCRdb redid the calling of the 5' RACE reads with MiXCR, one entry per CDR3 protein. The sample has about 350,000 distinct CDR3 sequences, approximately 29% seen once; the top ten hold 13%. In germline, CDR1 is MGHRA, CDR2 YSYEKL. The length of the CDR3 is 14 residues. Trimming took 2 bases from V and 12 from J; bases not matched to a gene: 9. Specimen: PBMCs or a T cell subset sorted from them (not recorded which). The sequence derives from an adult woman who had mild COVID-19 (a few samples of this study predate the infection). Cell type and time point are not known. The chain employs TRBV4-1 and TRBJ2-7; 11 bases are shared with TRBD2. The CDR3 DNA follows: TGCGCCAGCAGCCAAACAGGACTAGCGGGTGCCTTGTACTTC. Residues: CASSQTGLAGALYF.